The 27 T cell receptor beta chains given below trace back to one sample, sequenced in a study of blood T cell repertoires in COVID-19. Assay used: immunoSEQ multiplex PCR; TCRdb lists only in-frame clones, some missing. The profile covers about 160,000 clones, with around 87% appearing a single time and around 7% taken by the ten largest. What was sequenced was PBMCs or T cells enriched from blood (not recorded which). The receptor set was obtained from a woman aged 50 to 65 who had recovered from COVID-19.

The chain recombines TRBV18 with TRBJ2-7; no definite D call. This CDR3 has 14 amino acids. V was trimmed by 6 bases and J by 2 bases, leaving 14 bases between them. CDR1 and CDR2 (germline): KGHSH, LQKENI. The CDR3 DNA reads TGTGCCAGCTCCCCTGGAGCCGTCCCCTACGAGCAGTACTTC. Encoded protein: CASSPGAVPYEQYF. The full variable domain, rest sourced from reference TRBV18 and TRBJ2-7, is NAGVMQNPRHLVRRRGQEARLRCSPMKGHSHVYWYRQLPEEGLKFMVYLQKENIIDESGMPKERFSAEFPKEGPSILRIQQVVRGDSAAYFCASSPGAVPYEQYFGPGTRLTVT.

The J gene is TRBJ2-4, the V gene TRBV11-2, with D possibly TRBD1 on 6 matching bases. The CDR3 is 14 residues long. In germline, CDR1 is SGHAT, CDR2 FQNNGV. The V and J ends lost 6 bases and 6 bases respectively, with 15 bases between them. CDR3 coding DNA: TGTGCCAGCAGTAACGGGGACACGAGAAACATTCAGTACTTC. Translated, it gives CASSNGDTRNIQYF.

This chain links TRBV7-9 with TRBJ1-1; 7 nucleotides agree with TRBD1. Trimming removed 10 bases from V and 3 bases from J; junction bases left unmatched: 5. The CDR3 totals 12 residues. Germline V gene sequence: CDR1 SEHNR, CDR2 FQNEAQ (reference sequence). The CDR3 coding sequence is TGTGCCACCCGACAGGGCCACACTGAAGCTTTCTTT. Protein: CATRQGHTEAFF.

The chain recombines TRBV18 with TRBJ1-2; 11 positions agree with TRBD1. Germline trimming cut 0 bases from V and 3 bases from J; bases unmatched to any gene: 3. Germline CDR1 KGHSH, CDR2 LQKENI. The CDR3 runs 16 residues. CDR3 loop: CASSPPDRGRDYGYTF. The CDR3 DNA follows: TGTGCCAGCTCACCACCGGACAGGGGGCGCGACTATGGCTACACCTTC.

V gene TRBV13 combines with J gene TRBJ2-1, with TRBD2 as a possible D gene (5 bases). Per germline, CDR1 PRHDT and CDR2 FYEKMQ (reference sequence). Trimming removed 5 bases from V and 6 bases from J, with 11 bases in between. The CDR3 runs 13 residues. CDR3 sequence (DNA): TGTGCCAGCAGCCCGGACGGGGTCAATGAGCAGTTCTTC. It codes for CASSPDGVNEQFF.

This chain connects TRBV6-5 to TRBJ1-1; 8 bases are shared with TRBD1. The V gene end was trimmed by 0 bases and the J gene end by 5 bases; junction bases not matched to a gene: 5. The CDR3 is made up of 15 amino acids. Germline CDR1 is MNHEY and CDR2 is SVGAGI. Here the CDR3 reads CASSYSPQGATEAFF. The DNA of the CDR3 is TGTGCCAGCAGTTACTCGCCTCAGGGGGCAACTGAAGCTTTCTTT.

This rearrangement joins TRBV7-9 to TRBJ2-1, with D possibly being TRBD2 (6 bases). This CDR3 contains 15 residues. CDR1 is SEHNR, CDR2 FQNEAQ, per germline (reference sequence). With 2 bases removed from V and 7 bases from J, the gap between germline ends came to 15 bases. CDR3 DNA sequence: TGTGCCAGCAGCTTACTTCCTAGCGCGGAGAATGAGCAGTTCTTC. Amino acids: CASSLLPSAENEQFF.

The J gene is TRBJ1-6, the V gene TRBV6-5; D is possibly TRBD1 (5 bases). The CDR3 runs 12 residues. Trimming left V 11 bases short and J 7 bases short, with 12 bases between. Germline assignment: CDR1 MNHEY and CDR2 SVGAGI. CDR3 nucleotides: TGTGCCGTAAGGGGCCCCAATTCACCCCTCCACTTT. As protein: CAVRGPNSPLHF.

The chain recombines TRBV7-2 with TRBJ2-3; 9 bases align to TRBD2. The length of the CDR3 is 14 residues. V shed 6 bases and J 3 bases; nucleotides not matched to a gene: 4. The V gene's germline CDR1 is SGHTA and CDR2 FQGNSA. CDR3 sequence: CASRRGGGTDTQYF. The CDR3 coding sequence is TGTGCCAGCAGGCGGGGGGGAGGGACAGATACGCAGTATTTT.

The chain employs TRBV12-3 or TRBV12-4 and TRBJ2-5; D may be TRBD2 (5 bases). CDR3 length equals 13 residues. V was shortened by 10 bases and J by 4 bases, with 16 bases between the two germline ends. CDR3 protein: CATRRASTETQYF. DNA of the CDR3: TGTGCCACCCGGCGGGCTAGCACAGAGACCCAGTACTTC.

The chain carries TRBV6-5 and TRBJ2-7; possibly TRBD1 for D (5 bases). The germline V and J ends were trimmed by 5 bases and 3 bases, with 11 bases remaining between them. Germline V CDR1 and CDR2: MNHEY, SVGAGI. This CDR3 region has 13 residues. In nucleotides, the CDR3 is TGTGCCAGCAGTCAGGGAATTCGCTACGAGCAGTACTTC. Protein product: CASSQGIRYEQYF.

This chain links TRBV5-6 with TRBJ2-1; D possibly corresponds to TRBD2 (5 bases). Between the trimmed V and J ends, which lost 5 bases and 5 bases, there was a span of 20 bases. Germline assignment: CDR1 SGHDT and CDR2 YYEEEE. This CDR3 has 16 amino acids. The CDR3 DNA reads TGTGCCAGCAGGAGGGTGGCAGGCGGAACCGACAATGAGCAGTTCTTC. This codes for CASRRVAGGTDNEQFF.

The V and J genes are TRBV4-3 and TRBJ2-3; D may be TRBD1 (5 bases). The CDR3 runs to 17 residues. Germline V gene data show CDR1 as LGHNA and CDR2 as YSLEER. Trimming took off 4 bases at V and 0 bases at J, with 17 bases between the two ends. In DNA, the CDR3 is TGCGCCAGCAGCCCTAAGGGGTGGGGTTTAAGCACAGATACGCAGTATTTT. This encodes CASSPKGWGLSTDTQYF.

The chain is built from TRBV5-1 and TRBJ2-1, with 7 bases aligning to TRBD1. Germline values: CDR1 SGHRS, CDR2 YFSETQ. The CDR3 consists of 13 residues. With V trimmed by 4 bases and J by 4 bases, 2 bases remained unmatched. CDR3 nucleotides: TGCGCCAGCAGCACGGGACAGTACAATGAGCAGTTCTTC. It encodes CASSTGQYNEQFF.

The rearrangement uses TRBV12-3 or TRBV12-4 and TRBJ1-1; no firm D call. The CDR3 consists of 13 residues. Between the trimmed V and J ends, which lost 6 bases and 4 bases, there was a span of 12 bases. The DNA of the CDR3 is TGTGCCAGCAGCCTTATACTTGTCACTGAAGCTTTCTTT. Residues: CASSLILVTEAFF.

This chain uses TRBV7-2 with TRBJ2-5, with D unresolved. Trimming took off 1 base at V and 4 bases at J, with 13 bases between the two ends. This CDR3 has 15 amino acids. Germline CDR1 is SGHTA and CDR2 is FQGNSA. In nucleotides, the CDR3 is TGTGCCAGCAGCTTAGGGTCAGGCATTATAGAGACCCAGTACTTC. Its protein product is CASSLGSGIIETQYF.

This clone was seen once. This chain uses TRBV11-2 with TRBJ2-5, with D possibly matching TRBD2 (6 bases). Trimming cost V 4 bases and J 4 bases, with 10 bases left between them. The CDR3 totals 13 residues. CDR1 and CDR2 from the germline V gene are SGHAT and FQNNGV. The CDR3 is CASSSTRGETQYF. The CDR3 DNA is TGTGCCAGCAGCTCGACTAGGGGAGAGACCCAGTACTTC.

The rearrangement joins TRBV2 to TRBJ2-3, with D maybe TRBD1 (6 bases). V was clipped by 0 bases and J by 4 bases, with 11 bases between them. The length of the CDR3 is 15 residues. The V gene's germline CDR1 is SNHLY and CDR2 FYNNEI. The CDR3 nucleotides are TGTGCCAGCAGTGAAGCGCATGGGGGCGCAGATACGCAGTATTTT. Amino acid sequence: CASSEAHGGADTQYF.

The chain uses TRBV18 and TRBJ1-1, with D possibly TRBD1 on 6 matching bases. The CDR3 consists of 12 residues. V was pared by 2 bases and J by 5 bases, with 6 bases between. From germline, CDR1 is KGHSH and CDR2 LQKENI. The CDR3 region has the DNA TGTGCCAGCTCACCAACAGGGACTGAAGCTTTCTTT. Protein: CASSPTGTEAFF.

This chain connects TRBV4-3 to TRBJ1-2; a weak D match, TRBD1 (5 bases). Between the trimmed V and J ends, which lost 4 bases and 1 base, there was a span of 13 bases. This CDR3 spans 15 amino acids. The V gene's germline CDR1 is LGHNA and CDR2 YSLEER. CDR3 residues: CASSPRAEINYGYTF. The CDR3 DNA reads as TGCGCCAGCAGCCCCAGGGCCGAAATTAACTATGGCTACACCTTC.

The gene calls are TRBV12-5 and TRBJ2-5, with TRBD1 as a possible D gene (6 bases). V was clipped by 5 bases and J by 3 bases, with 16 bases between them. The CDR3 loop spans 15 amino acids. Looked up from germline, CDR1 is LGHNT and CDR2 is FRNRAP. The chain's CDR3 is CASGNFGTPEETQYF. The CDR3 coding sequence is TGTGCTAGTGGTAACTTCGGGACACCCGAAGAGACCCAGTACTTC.

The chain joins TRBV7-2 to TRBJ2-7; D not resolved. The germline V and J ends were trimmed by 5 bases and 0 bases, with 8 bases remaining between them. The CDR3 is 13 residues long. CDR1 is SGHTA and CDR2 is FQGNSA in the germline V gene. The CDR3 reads CASSQISSYEQYF. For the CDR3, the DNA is TGTGCCAGCAGCCAAATTAGCTCCTACGAGCAGTACTTC. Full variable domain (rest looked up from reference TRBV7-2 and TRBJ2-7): GAGVSQSPSNKVTEKGKDVELRCDPISGHTALYWYRQSLGQGLEFLIYFQGNSAPDKSGLPSDRFSAERTGGSVSTLTIQRTQQEDSAVYLCASSQISSYEQYFGPGTRLTVT.

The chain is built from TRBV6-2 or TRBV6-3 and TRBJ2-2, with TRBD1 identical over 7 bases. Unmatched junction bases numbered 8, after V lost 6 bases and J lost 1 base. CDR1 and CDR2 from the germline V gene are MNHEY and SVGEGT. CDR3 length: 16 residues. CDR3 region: CASSTPTGLNTGELFF. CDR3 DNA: TGTGCCAGCAGCACCCCGACAGGGCTGAACACCGGGGAGCTGTTTTTT.

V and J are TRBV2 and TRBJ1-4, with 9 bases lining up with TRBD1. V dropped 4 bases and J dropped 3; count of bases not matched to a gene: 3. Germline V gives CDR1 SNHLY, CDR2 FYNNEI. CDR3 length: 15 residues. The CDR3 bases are TGTGCCAGCAGTGCTCGACAGGGGGCTAATGAAAAACTGTTTTTT. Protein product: CASSARQGANEKLFF.

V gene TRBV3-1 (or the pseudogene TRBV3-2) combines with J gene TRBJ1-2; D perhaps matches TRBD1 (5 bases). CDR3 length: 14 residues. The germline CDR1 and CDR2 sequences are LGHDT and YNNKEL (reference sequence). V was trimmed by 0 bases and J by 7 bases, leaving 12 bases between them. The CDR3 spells CASSQDRRGSGYTF. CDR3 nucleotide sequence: TGTGCCAGCAGCCAAGATCGGAGGGGCTCTGGCTACACCTTC.

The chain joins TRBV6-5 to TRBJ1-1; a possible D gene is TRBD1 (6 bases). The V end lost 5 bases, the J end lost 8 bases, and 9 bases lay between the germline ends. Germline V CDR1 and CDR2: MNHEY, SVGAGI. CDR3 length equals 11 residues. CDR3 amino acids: CASSTGQEAFF. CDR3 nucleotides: TGTGCCAGCAGTACCGGACAGGAAGCTTTCTTT.

CDR3 loop: CASRWRTGSTEAFF. CDR3 bases: TGTGCCAGCAGATGGAGGACAGGGAGCACTGAAGCTTTCTTT. This chain links TRBV6-4 with TRBJ1-1, with TRBD1 identical over 8 bases. The germline gives CDR1 MRHNA, CDR2 SNTAGT. The junction had 7 bases not matched to a gene; V was cut back by 6 bases and J by 4 bases. The CDR3 runs 14 residues.